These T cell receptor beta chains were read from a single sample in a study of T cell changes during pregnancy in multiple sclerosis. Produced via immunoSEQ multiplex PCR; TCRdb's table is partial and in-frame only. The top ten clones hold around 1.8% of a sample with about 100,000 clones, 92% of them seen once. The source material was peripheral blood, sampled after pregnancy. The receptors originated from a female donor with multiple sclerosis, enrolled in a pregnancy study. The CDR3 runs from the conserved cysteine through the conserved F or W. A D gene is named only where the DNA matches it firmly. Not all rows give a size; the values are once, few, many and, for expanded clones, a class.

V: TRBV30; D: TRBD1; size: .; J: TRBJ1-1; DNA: TGTGCCTGGAGTCCTAAAGACAGGGGAGTTAGAGTGGACACTGAAGCTTTCTTT; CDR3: CAWSPKDRGVRVDTEAFF
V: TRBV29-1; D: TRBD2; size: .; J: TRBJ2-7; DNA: TGCAGCGTTGTTTTAGCGGGAGTCTACGAGCAGTACTTC; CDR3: CSVVLAGVYEQYF
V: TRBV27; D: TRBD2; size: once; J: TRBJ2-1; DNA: TGTGCCAGCAGTTTAAGGACTAGCGGGGGGTACAATGAGCAGTTCTTC; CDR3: CASSLRTSGGYNEQFF
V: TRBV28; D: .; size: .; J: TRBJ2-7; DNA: TGTGCCAGCAGTTCAACGGGCGAGCAGTACTTC; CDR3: CASSSTGEQYF
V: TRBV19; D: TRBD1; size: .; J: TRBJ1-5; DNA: TGTGCCAGTAGTGCCCCGGGACAGCCAAATCAGCCCCAGCATTTT; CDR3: CASSAPGQPNQPQHF
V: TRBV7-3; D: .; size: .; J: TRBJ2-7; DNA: TGTGCCAGCAGCGTGGACAGAAACTACGAGCAGTACTTC; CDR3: CASSVDRNYEQYF
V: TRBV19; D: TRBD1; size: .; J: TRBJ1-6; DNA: TGTGCCAGTAGTCCCAGACAGGGTATGGACCTCCACTTT; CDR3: CASSPRQGMDLHF
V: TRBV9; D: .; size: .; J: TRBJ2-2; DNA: TGTGCCAGCAGCGTACTCAGGACAGTGAACACCGGGGAGCTGTTTTTT; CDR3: CASSVLRTVNTGELFF
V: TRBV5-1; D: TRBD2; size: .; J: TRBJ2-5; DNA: TGCGCCAGCAGCTTGGTTCCTAGCGGGAGTTCAGAGACCCAGTACTTC; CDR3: CASSLVPSGSSETQYF
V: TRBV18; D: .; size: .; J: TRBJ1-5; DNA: TGTGCCAGCTCGGATCAGGGTCCAAGTCAGCCCCAGCATTTT; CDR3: CASSDQGPSQPQHF
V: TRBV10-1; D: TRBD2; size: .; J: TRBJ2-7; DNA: TGCGCCAGCAGGGAACGACTAGCGGGGGGGGGCGAGCAGTACTTC; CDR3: CASRERLAGGGEQYF
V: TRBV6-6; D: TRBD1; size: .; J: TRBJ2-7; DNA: TGTGCCAGCAGTTACTGTACAGGGGGCTGCGAGCAGTACTTC; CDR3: CASSYCTGGCEQYF
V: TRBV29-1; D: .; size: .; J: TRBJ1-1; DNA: TGCAGCGCCCGACAGGCAATGAACACTGAAGCTTTCTTT; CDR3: CSARQAMNTEAFF
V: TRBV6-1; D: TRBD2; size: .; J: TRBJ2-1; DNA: TGTGCCAGCAGTGAATCCGAGCCGGGACTAGCGGCCCTGAGCTCCTACAATGAGCAGTTCTTC; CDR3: CASSESEPGLAALSSYNEQFF
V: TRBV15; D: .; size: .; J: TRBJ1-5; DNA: TGTGCCACCAGCAGAGAAAGGATTAGAAGCAGGGATCAGCCCCAGCATTTT; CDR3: CATSRERIRSRDQPQHF